The rows below give T cell receptor beta chains drawn from one sample of a study of STAT5B mutations in CD4+ large granular lymphocyte leukemia. The data were produced by immunoSEQ multiplex PCR, yet TCRdb's version contains in-frame clones alone and is incomplete. The top ten hold less than 0.7% of the sample, which has some 38,000 clones, about four fifths seen once. The sequencing sample was made of CD4+ T cells from blood buffy coats. These receptors all stem from a human donor in good health. Both conserved end residues are part of each CDR3. Each record gives: CDR3 protein, CDR3 DNA, clone size, J gene, CDR3 length, D gene, V gene. D genes are given only for firm matches. Only part of the rows carry a size: once, few, many, or a class if the clone is expanded.

CDR3: CASTLAGGLADTQYF; DNA: TGTGCCAGCACCCTAGCGGGGGGGCTCGCAGATACGCAGTATTTT; size: -; J: TRBJ2-3; length: 15; D: TRBD2; V: TRBV5-6
CDR3: CASTNTLGEAERGYTF; DNA: TGTGCCAGTACCAATACCCTGGGGGAGGCCGAGCGGGGCTACACCTTC; size: -; J: TRBJ1-2; length: 16; D: -; V: TRBV19
CDR3: CASSLSGTTGELFF; DNA: TGTGCCAGCAGCTTGAGCGGGACCACCGGGGAGCTGTTTTTT; size: few; J: TRBJ2-2; length: 14; D: TRBD2; V: TRBV7-3
CDR3: CASSPPPTGVAEAFF; DNA: TGTGCCAGCTCACCACCTCCGACAGGGGTAGCTGAAGCTTTCTTT; size: -; J: TRBJ1-1; length: 15; D: TRBD1; V: TRBV18
CDR3: CASSSGGGTDTQYF; DNA: TGTGCCAGCAGCTCTGGGGGCGGCACAGATACGCAGTATTTT; size: -; J: TRBJ2-3; length: 14; D: -; V: TRBV6-5
CDR3: CASSLGLAGDEETQYF; DNA: TGTGCCAGCAGCTTAGGACTAGCGGGGGATGAAGAGACCCAGTACTTC; size: -; J: TRBJ2-5; length: 16; D: TRBD2; V: TRBV11-1
CDR3: CSVTGQSFYEQYF; DNA: TGCAGCGTAACGGGACAAAGTTTCTACGAGCAGTACTTC; size: once; J: TRBJ2-7; length: 13; D: -; V: TRBV29-1
CDR3: CASTPRGNTIYF; DNA: TGTGCCAGCACCCCCAGGGGAAACACCATATATTTT; size: -; J: TRBJ1-3; length: 12; D: -; V: TRBV2
CDR3: CASSDGDREFDYGYTF; DNA: TGTGCCAGCAGTGACGGGGACAGGGAATTCGACTATGGCTACACCTTC; size: -; J: TRBJ1-2; length: 16; D: TRBD1; V: TRBV6-4
CDR3: CASSPVSPYNEQFF; DNA: TGTGCCAGCAGCCCGGTGAGCCCCTACAATGAGCAGTTCTTC; size: -; J: TRBJ2-1; length: 14; D: -; V: TRBV7-2
CDR3: CAWSRGGVYYGYTF; DNA: TGTGCCTGGAGCCGGGGGGGGGTGTACTATGGCTACACCTTC; size: -; J: TRBJ1-2; length: 14; D: -; V: TRBV30
CDR3: CASSSNVEGGETQYF; DNA: TGCGCCAGCAGCTCCAACGTCGAGGGGGGAGAGACCCAGTACTTC; size: -; J: TRBJ2-5; length: 15; D: -; V: TRBV5-1
CDR3: CASTRAVAGGGTQYF; DNA: TGTGCCAGCACCCGCGCGGTAGCGGGGGGAGGTACGCAGTATTTT; size: -; J: TRBJ2-3; length: 15; D: TRBD2; V: TRBV27
CDR3: CASSLAGDGYTF; DNA: TGTGCCAGCAGCTTAGCAGGGGATGGCTACACCTTC; size: -; J: TRBJ1-2; length: 12; D: -; V: TRBV7-8
CDR3: CASSPGQGLETQYF; DNA: TGTGCCAGCAGCCCGGGACAGGGGCTAGAGACCCAGTACTTC; size: -; J: TRBJ2-5; length: 14; D: TRBD1; V: TRBV14
CDR3: CASSAGPGTGNTIYF; DNA: TGCGCCAGCAGCGCCGGGCCGGGTACTGGAAACACCATATATTTT; size: -; J: TRBJ1-3; length: 15; D: -; V: TRBV5-1
CDR3: CASSPGTGTSYNEQFF; DNA: TGTGCCAGCTCACCGGGGACAGGGACGAGCTACAATGAGCAGTTCTTC; size: -; J: TRBJ2-1; length: 16; D: TRBD1; V: TRBV18
CDR3: CASSLVSSGTTDTQYF; DNA: TGTGCCAGCAGCTTAGTTTCTAGCGGGACCACAGATACGCAGTATTTT; size: once; J: TRBJ2-3; length: 16; D: TRBD2; V: TRBV11-2
CDR3: CASSFGSNEQFF; DNA: TGTGCCAGCAGCTTTGGTAGCAATGAGCAGTTCTTC; size: -; J: TRBJ2-1; length: 12; D: -; V: TRBV7-3
CDR3: CASSLTGSAYEQYF; DNA: TGCGCCAGCAGCTTGACAGGGTCGGCCTACGAGCAGTACTTC; size: -; J: TRBJ2-7; length: 14; D: -; V: TRBV5-1
CDR3: CASSLASGRGTDTQYF; DNA: TGTGCCAGCAGCTTGGCTAGCGGGAGGGGCACAGATACGCAGTATTTT; size: -; J: TRBJ2-3; length: 16; D: TRBD2; V: TRBV5-8
CDR3: CASSPGRSGIPHEQYF; DNA: TGTGCCAGCAGCCCGGGGAGAAGCGGGATTCCCCACGAGCAGTACTTC; size: -; J: TRBJ2-7; length: 16; D: TRBD2; V: TRBV11-1
CDR3: CASSPGLAGREQYF; DNA: TGTGCCAGCTCACCGGGACTAGCGGGGCGGGAGCAGTACTTC; size: -; J: TRBJ2-7; length: 14; D: TRBD2; V: TRBV18
CDR3: CASSLGPGETQYF; DNA: TGTGCCAGCAGCTTAGGACCAGGGGAGACCCAGTACTTC; size: -; J: TRBJ2-5; length: 13; D: -; V: TRBV7-9
CDR3: CASSLIQLANYGYTF; DNA: TGTGCCAGCAGCTTGATACAGTTAGCTAACTATGGCTACACCTTC; size: -; J: TRBJ1-2; length: 15; D: -; V: TRBV5-4
CDR3: CAWSREGPLHF; DNA: TGTGCCTGGAGTAGAGAGGGTCCCCTCCACTTT; size: -; J: TRBJ1-6; length: 11; D: -; V: TRBV30
CDR3: CASSSTTDTQYF; DNA: TGTGCCAGCTCATCGACAACAGATACGCAGTATTTT; size: -; J: TRBJ2-3; length: 12; D: -; V: TRBV18
CDR3: CASSILPQQMVELFF; DNA: TGTGCCAGTAGTATATTGCCCCAACAAATGGTAGAGCTGTTTTTT; size: -; J: TRBJ2-2; length: 15; D: -; V: TRBV19
CDR3: CAISELGYRETTTYEQYF; DNA: TGTGCCATCAGTGAGCTCGGGTACCGGGAGACAACTACCTACGAGCAGTACTTC; size: -; J: TRBJ2-7; length: 18; D: -; V: TRBV10-3
CDR3: CASRRNTGTGESYEQYF; DNA: TGTGCCAGTAGACGGAACACAGGGACAGGGGAGTCCTACGAGCAGTACTTC; size: -; J: TRBJ2-7; length: 17; D: TRBD1; V: TRBV19
CDR3: CASSYIGTGGQETQYF; DNA: TGTGCCAGCAGTTACATAGGGACAGGGGGCCAAGAGACCCAGTACTTC; size: few; J: TRBJ2-5; length: 16; D: TRBD1; V: TRBV6-5
CDR3: CASSRDNEKLFF; DNA: TGTGCCAGCAGCCGGGACAACGAAAAACTGTTTTTT; size: -; J: TRBJ1-4; length: 12; D: -; V: TRBV11-2
CDR3: CAISGLAPVESYNEQFF; DNA: TGTGCCATCAGTGGACTAGCGCCAGTCGAATCCTACAATGAGCAGTTCTTC; size: -; J: TRBJ2-1; length: 17; D: TRBD2; V: TRBV10-3
CDR3: CASSIGRLYSNQPQHF; DNA: TGTGCCAGTAGTATTGGGCGCTTATATAGCAATCAGCCCCAGCATTTT; size: few; J: TRBJ1-5; length: 16; D: -; V: TRBV19
CDR3: CASSSNRGDGYTF; DNA: TGTGCCAGCAGCTCAAACAGGGGCGATGGCTACACCTTC; size: -; J: TRBJ1-2; length: 13; D: TRBD1; V: TRBV7-9
CDR3: CAWTVGANVLTF; DNA: TGTGCCTGGACAGTTGGGGCCAACGTCCTGACTTTC; size: -; J: TRBJ2-6; length: 12; D: -; V: TRBV30
CDR3: CASSPPRASLEQFF; DNA: TGTGCCAGCTCACCCCCTAGGGCTAGCTTGGAGCAGTTCTTC; size: -; J: TRBJ2-1; length: 14; D: -; V: TRBV18
CDR3: CASSPVVDQPQHF; DNA: TGTGCCAGCTCACCGGTCGTGGATCAGCCCCAGCATTTT; size: -; J: TRBJ1-5; length: 13; D: -; V: TRBV18
CDR3: CASSPMEETGELFF; DNA: TGTGCCAGCTCACCAATGGAAGAGACCGGGGAGCTGTTTTTT; size: -; J: TRBJ2-2; length: 14; D: -; V: TRBV18
CDR3: CASSFLPGLFNTGELFF; DNA: TGTGCCAGCAGCTTCCTCCCAGGGCTATTCAACACCGGGGAGCTGTTTTTT; size: few; J: TRBJ2-2; length: 17; D: -; V: TRBV7-6
CDR3: CASARQENNEKLFF; DNA: TGTGCCAGCGCCAGACAGGAGAATAATGAAAAACTGTTTTTT; size: -; J: TRBJ1-4; length: 14; D: -; V: TRBV7-6
CDR3: CAWGGVANSPLHF; DNA: TGTGCCTGGGGTGGGGTCGCCAATTCACCCCTCCACTTT; size: once; J: TRBJ1-6; length: 13; D: -; V: TRBV30
CDR3: CAWSTQGASVDTQYF; DNA: TGTGCCTGGAGCACACAGGGGGCGAGCGTAGATACGCAGTATTTT; size: -; J: TRBJ2-3; length: 15; D: TRBD1; V: TRBV30
CDR3: CASTVPLAGAPGELFF; DNA: TGTGCCAGCACCGTACCACTAGCGGGAGCGCCCGGGGAGCTGTTTTTT; size: -; J: TRBJ2-2; length: 16; D: -; V: TRBV21-1
CDR3: CASSFGGQADYEQYF; DNA: TGTGCCAGCAGCTTTGGGGGACAGGCAGACTACGAGCAGTACTTC; size: -; J: TRBJ2-7; length: 15; D: TRBD1; V: TRBV7-6
CDR3: CASSLGGRSNTGELFF; DNA: TGTGCCAGCAGCTTGGGAGGGCGGTCGAACACCGGGGAGCTGTTTTTT; size: -; J: TRBJ2-2; length: 16; D: -; V: TRBV5-6
CDR3: CASSLLPGQGHLNEQFF; DNA: TGTGCCAGCAGCTTGCTGCCGGGACAGGGGCATTTAAATGAGCAGTTCTTC; size: once; J: TRBJ2-1; length: 17; D: TRBD1; V: TRBV7-9
CDR3: CASSPREAGANVLTF; DNA: TGTGCCAGCAGCCCAAGGGAGGCTGGGGCCAACGTCCTGACTTTC; size: -; J: TRBJ2-6; length: 15; D: -; V: TRBV7-3
CDR3: CASSPTTGTGSYEQYF; DNA: TGTGCCAGCTCACCAACCACCGGGACAGGGTCCTACGAGCAGTACTTC; size: -; J: TRBJ2-7; length: 16; D: TRBD1; V: TRBV18
CDR3: CGSSGLNEQYF; DNA: TGCGGTTCGAGTGGCCTCAACGAGCAGTACTTC; size: few; J: TRBJ2-7; length: 11; D: -; V: TRBV20-1
CDR3: CASSPGGLAGGQVEQYF; DNA: TGCGCCAGCAGCCCTGGGGGACTAGCGGGGGGGCAAGTCGAGCAGTACTTC; size: -; J: TRBJ2-7; length: 17; D: TRBD2; V: TRBV5-1
CDR3: CASSESAGGHETQYF; DNA: TGTGCCAGCAGTGAGTCAGCGGGAGGGCACGAGACCCAGTACTTC; size: -; J: TRBJ2-5; length: 15; D: TRBD2; V: TRBV2
CDR3: CASSRKTEGTYEQYF; DNA: TGCGCCAGCAGCCGGAAAACGGAGGGAACCTACGAGCAGTACTTC; size: -; J: TRBJ2-7; length: 15; D: -; V: TRBV4-1
CDR3: CASIPGQGASDTQYF; DNA: TGTGCCAGCATTCCGGGACAGGGGGCTTCAGATACGCAGTATTTT; size: -; J: TRBJ2-3; length: 15; D: TRBD1; V: TRBV6-1
CDR3: CASSQGQGWTGELFF; DNA: TGTGCCAGCTCACAAGGACAGGGTTGGACCGGGGAGCTGTTTTTT; size: few; J: TRBJ2-2; length: 15; D: TRBD1; V: TRBV18